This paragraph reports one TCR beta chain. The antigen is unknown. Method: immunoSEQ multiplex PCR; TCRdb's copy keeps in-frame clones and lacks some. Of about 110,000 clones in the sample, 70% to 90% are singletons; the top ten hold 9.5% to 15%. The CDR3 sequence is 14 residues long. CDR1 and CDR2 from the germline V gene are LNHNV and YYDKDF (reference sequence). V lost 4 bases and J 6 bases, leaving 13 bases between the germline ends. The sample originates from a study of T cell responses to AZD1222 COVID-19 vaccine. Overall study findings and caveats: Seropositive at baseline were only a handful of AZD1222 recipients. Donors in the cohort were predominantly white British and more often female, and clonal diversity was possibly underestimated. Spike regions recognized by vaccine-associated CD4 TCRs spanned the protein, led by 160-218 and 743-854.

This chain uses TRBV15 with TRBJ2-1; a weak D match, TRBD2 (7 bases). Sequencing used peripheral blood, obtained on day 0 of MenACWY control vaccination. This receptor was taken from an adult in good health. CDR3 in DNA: TGTGCCACCAGCACGGCAAGGGGGGGCAATGAGCAGTTCTTC. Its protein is CATSTARGGNEQFF. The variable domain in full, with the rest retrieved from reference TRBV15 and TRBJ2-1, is DAMVIQNPRYQVTQFGKPVTLSCSQTLNHNVMYWYQQKSSQAPKLLFHYYDKDFNNEADTPDNFQSRRPNTSFCFLDIRSPGLGDTAMYLCATSTARGGNEQFFGPGTRLTVL.